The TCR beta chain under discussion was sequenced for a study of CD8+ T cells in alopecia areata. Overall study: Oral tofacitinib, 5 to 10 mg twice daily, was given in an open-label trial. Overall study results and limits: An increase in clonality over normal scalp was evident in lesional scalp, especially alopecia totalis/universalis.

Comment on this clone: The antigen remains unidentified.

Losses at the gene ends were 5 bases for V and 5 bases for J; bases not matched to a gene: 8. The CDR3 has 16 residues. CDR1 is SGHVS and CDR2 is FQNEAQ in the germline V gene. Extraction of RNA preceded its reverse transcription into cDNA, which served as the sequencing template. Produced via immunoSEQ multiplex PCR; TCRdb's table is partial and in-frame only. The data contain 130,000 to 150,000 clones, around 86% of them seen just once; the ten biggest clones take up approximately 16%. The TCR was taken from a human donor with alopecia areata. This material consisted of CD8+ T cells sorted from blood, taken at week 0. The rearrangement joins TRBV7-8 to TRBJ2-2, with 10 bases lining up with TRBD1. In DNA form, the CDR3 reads TGTGCCAGCAGCCCCGTCGGACAGGGGGGGACCGGGGAGCTGTTTTTT. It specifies CASSPVGQGGTGELFF. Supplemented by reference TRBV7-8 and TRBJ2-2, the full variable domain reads GAGVSQSPRYKVAKRGQDVALRCDPISGHVSLFWYQQALGQGPEFLTYFQNEAQLDKSGLPSDRFFAERPEGSVSTLKIQRTQQEDSAVYLCASSPVGQGGTGELFFGEGSRLTVL.